One and the same sample provided the 12 T cell receptor beta chains below, sequenced in a study of blood T cell repertoires in COVID-19. The assay was immunoSEQ multiplex PCR, and TCRdb's table has in-frame clones only and misses some. The sample holds about 230,000 clones, 81% seen once. The source material was peripheral blood. The receptors derive from a woman aged 80 or over with acute or convalescent COVID-19.

The chain carries TRBV10-1 and TRBJ2-5; 8 nucleotides line up with TRBD2. V was clipped by 9 bases and J by 4 bases; unmatched bases: 16. The CDR3 covers 16 residues. Germline V CDR1 and CDR2: WNHNN, SYGVQD (reference sequence). The CDR3 spells CASSESGGLLGETQYF. CDR3 bases: TGCGCCAGTTCAGAGAGCGGGGGTTTGCTAGGAGAGACCCAGTACTTC.

The rearrangement joins TRBV27 to TRBJ1-1; D uncertain. This CDR3 is built from 13 residues. The V gene lost 5 bases and the J gene lost 1 base, with 8 bases spanning the gap. Germline CDR1 MNHEY, CDR2 SMNVEV (reference sequence). CDR3 DNA: TGTGCCAGCAGTCCACCAGAGAACACTGAAGCTTTCTTT. Amino acid sequence: CASSPPENTEAFF.

This clone was found a few times. The chain links TRBV6-5 to TRBJ2-3, with 8 bases identical to TRBD2. CDR1 and CDR2 from the germline V gene are MNHEY and SVGAGI. The CDR3 covers 14 residues. V trimming: 2 bases; J trimming: 6 bases; junction bases outside the gene matches: 4. DNA for the CDR3: TGTGCCAGCAGTTACGCCCGACTAGCGGATACGCAGTATTTT. It specifies CASSYARLADTQYF.

The genes are TRBV11-2 and TRBJ2-7, with 7 bases matching TRBD2. J lost 2 bases, V lost 5 bases, and 6 bases had no gene match. CDR1 and CDR2 (germline): SGHAT, FQNNGV. The CDR3 covers 14 residues. CDR3 in amino acids: CASSRAGTAYEQYF. The DNA for the CDR3 is TGTGCCAGCAGCCGAGCGGGGACCGCCTACGAGCAGTACTTC.

This chain connects TRBV5-1 to TRBJ1-2, with D possibly matching TRBD1 (5 bases). The ends were cut back, 6 bases at V and 5 bases at J, with 17 bases in the middle. The germline CDR1 and CDR2 sequences are SGHRS and YFSETQ. The CDR3 covers 14 residues. The CDR3: CASKTGEGTYGYTF. The CDR3 DNA sequence: TGCGCCAGCAAGACCGGAGAAGGGACTTATGGCTACACCTTC.

This clone came up once. The CDR3 nucleotides read TGTGCCAGCAGGACAGGTTCGTCTGGGGCCAACGTCCTGACTTTC. This gives the protein CASRTGSSGANVLTF. The V gene is TRBV7-8, the J gene TRBJ2-6, with a possible D match to TRBD1 (6 bases). Deletions cut 6 bases from V and 1 base from J, with 10 bases between. Germline V CDR1 and CDR2: SGHVS, FQNEAQ. The CDR3 runs to 15 residues. Supplemented by reference TRBV7-8 and TRBJ2-6, the full variable domain reads GAGVSQSPRYKVAKRGQDVALRCDPISGHVSLFWYQQALGQGPEFLTYFQNEAQLDKSGLPSDRFFAERPEGSVSTLKIQRTQQEDSAVYLCASRTGSSGANVLTFGAGSRLTVL.

V and J are TRBV19 and TRBJ2-6; D unclear. V dropped 10 bases and J dropped 1 base, with 11 bases sitting between them. In germline, CDR1 is LNHDA, CDR2 SQIVND (reference sequence). This CDR3 contains 14 residues. CDR3 nucleotides: TGTGCCACCAGAGGTCTATCTGGGGCCAACGTCCTGACTTTC. Residues: CATRGLSGANVLTF. The entire variable domain, with the rest obtained from reference TRBV19 and TRBJ2-6, is as follows: DGGITQSPKYLFRKEGQNVTLSCEQNLNHDAMYWYRQDPGQGLRLIYYSQIVNDFQKGDIAEGYSVSREKKESFPLTVTSAQKNPTAFYLCATRGLSGANVLTFGAGSRLTVL.

The V and J genes are TRBV5-1 and TRBJ1-5, with 9 bases that match TRBD1. The CDR3 has 15 amino acids. Germline V gives CDR1 SGHRS, CDR2 YFSETQ. V lost 4 bases, J lost 11 bases, and 13 bases stayed unmatched. CDR3 sequence reads: CASSVGTGPQSAQHF. The CDR3 DNA reads as TGCGCCAGCAGCGTTGGGACAGGGCCCCAATCAGCCCAGCATTTT. Looking up the rest from reference TRBV5-1 and TRBJ1-5 gives the full variable domain: KAGVTQTPRYLIKTRGQQVTLSCSPISGHRSVSWYQQTPGQGLQFLFEYFSETQRNKGNFPGRFSGRQFSNSRSEMNVSTLELGDSALYLCASSVGTGPQSAQHFGDGTRLSIL.

Note on this clone: This sample also contains other DNA sequences that code for the same CDR3. This chain connects TRBV5-6 to TRBJ2-7; 10 nucleotides agree with TRBD2. This CDR3 is 14 amino acids long. CDR1 and CDR2 from the germline V gene are SGHDT and YYEEEE. Trimming removed 5 bases from V and 3 bases from J; junction bases left unmatched: 5. CDR3 loop: CASSLAGGSYEQYF. DNA of the CDR3: TGTGCCAGCAGTTTAGCGGGGGGAAGCTACGAGCAGTACTTC.

As for this clone: Within the sample, other DNA sequences also encode this same CDR3. The chain couples TRBV14 to TRBJ1-1; no clear D gene. The V end lost 6 bases, the J end lost 0 bases, and 8 bases lay between the germline ends. CDR1 and CDR2 from the germline V gene are SGHDN and FVKESK. The CDR3 runs 13 residues. This CDR3 reads CASSRTVNTEAFF. Written as DNA, the CDR3 is TGTGCCAGCAGTCGGACTGTGAACACTGAAGCTTTCTTT.

DNA for the CDR3: TGTGCCAGCAGTCTGCAGGGGGGCACAGATACGCAGTATTTT. Translated: CASSLQGGTDTQYF. The chain has TRBV28 and TRBJ2-3; 7 bases align to TRBD1. Germline V gene data show CDR1 as MDHEN and CDR2 as SYDVKM. Trimming at V came to 5 bases and at J to 1 base, leaving 3 bases not matched to a gene. The CDR3 is made up of 14 amino acids.

This clone was observed a handful of times. This chain uses TRBV18 with TRBJ1-6; D gene ambiguous. The germline V gene has CDR1 KGHSH and CDR2 LQKENI. Deletions cut 3 bases from V and 10 bases from J, with 16 bases between. The CDR3 runs to 15 residues. This chain's CDR3 is CASSPPLGEPSPLHF. CDR3 bases: TGTGCCAGCTCACCTCCCCTAGGAGAGCCATCACCCCTCCACTTT.